The sequence of this T cell receptor (beta chain) was determined in a study of T-cell reconstitution after alpha-beta-depleted transplantation in children. General study findings and limits: Approximately two months post-transplant, alpha-beta T cells reportedly originated from several hundred expanded graft clones.

This clonotype showed up just a few times. Its specificity is not known. For TCRbeta, the library was prepared with unique molecular identifiers. Via MiXCR, TCRdb re-called the PCR reads, giving one row per CDR3 protein. There are approximately 800,000 distinct CDR3 sequences in the sample; 16% occur only once, and roughly 4.8% lies in the top ten. The CDR3 is 14 amino acids. V dropped 3 bases and J dropped 9 bases, with 12 bases sitting between them. Germline CDR1 MGHRA, CDR2 YSYEKL. The clonotype comes from a male patient younger than 18 who had a stem cell transplant for acute lymphoblastic leukemia, so the T cells may come from the graft donor. The V and J genes are TRBV4-1 and TRBJ1-6; D is possibly TRBD1 (5 bases). This material consisted of PBMCs, mostly from graft donor cells, taken 360 days after TCRalphabeta/CD19-depleted stem cell transplant. This CDR3 reads CASSHRAMGSPLHF. CDR3 coding DNA: TGCGCCAGCAGCCACAGGGCTATGGGTTCACCCCTCCACTTT.